The 3 T cell receptor beta chains given below trace back to one sample, sequenced in a study of blood T cell repertoires in COVID-19. This table comes from immunoSEQ multiplex PCR, and its TCRdb copy is limited to in-frame clones, with some not included. The sample carries over 150,000 clones, 80% to 90% recorded once. The sample was PBMCs or T cells enriched from blood (not recorded which). The receptors were sampled from a woman between 18 and 29 years old who had recovered from COVID-19.

About this clone: The sample contains more than one DNA sequence encoding this CDR3. The chain's CDR3 is CASSVRGNYGYTF. Written as DNA, the CDR3 is TGTGCCAGCAGCGTCCGGGGAAACTATGGCTACACCTTC. The V gene is TRBV9, the J gene TRBJ1-2; D remains unclear. V shed 2 bases and J shed 2 bases, with 7 bases lying between them. The CDR3 runs to 13 residues. Germline V gives CDR1 SGDLS, CDR2 YYNGEE.

The CDR3 DNA follows: TGTGCCAGCAGGGCTCTGGGCCCCAACTATGGCTACACCTTC. Translation: CASRALGPNYGYTF. This sequence joins TRBV28 and TRBJ1-2; D ambiguous. Germline assignment: CDR1 MDHEN and CDR2 SYDVKM. V dropped 6 bases and J dropped 2 bases, with 13 bases sitting between them. This CDR3 contains 14 residues.

V is TRBV5-4 and J is TRBJ2-2; D is undetermined. CDR3 length: 16 amino acids. Germline CDR1 and CDR2: SGHNT and YYREEE (reference sequence). Trimming cost V 3 bases and J 7 bases, with 19 bases left between them. CDR3 bases: TGTGCCAGCAGCTCTCAGGCGATCCGAGAAGGCGGGGAGCTGTTTTTT. Translation gives CASSSQAIREGGELFF.